This T cell receptor (beta chain) came from a study of early T cells in non-severe SARS-CoV-2 infection. CDR3 length: 14 residues. V shed 4 bases and J shed 2 bases, with 10 bases lying between them. CDR1 and CDR2 (germline): SGHRS, YFSETQ. This clonotype was counted only a few times. cDNA molecules, individually, were tagged with unique molecular identifiers. One entry per CDR3 protein, called by TCRdb with MiXCR from the 5' RACE reads. This sample has 60,000 to 70,000 distinct CDR3 sequences; over 4% occur once, and the top ten carry around 5.2%. The chain has TRBV5-1 and TRBJ2-4; no reliable D call. The source of this sequence is an adult who was a healthcare worker with PCR-confirmed SARS-CoV-2 infection or an uninfected control (not recorded which). Sequencing was done on a sample of whole blood. Here the CDR3 reads CASSPDTTKNIQYF. The DNA for the CDR3 is TGCGCCAGCAGCCCCGACACTACCAAAAACATTCAGTACTTC.